This T cell receptor (beta chain) was found in a study of human T cells and chemical hapten exposure (dated by TCRdb to the early 2020s). Turning to the overall study: For sensitization, 2% DPC in acetone was applied to a roughly 2 cm by roughly 2 cm area of upper inner arm skin. Throughout the study period of roughly 24 weeks, patients also received therapeutic DPC doses to the scalp every week. Patch tests used Finn chambers with 0.01% DPC on the upper back, scored after 6 days by International Contact Dermatitis Research Group standards. Most of the patients in the cohort were female, and the cohort covered alopecia areata with under or over 50% scalp involvement, alopecia totalis and alopecia universalis. Libraries were pooled for sequencing, and variation in per-sample TCR yields was attributed mainly to small differences in library volumes within the pool. Peripheral blood TCR repertoire changes were tracked in vivo in alopecia patients during primary and secondary sensitization to the hapten diphenylcyclopropenone (DPC). Blood samples were taken from patients before sensitization (week 0) and then at 2, 6 and about 24 weeks after DPC sensitization. Around 30 alopecia patients provided blood for TCR sequencing at one to four time points (pre-sensitization, 2, 6 and 24 weeks).

This clonotype has just a few counts. No cognate antigen has been identified for it. Within one base of it there is no much larger clone, and no base qualities were kept. What the authors observed across the whole study: Repeated subsampling changed both the strength of the expansion versus patch-test correlation and the threshold at which the correlation became significant. All patients had alopecia, a presumed autoimmune disease, so their immune response might differ from that of healthy individuals. DPC sensitization did not change the number of TCRs with a frequency above 1 in 1000, and there was no evidence of changes in global repertoire structure. Expanded TCRs formed significantly more large CDR3 similarity clusters than pre-sensitization or healthy control sets, consistent with antigen-driven responses. The number of PT1 expanded TCRs positively correlated with patch test score, significant at thresholds 8, 16 and 32 but not 4.

The protocol used for the library was RACE. Data came from a NextSeq 500. Library preparation attached unique molecular identifiers to individual cDNA molecules for quantitative, reproducible TCR counting. Both TCR alpha and TCR beta chains were sequenced from each blood RNA sample. Per the authors' processing: Samples had a median of about 96,000 TCRs, with a range from about 23,224 to 750,000. V, J and CDR3 annotation of the TCR reads was carried out using the Decombinator software suite. To make PS versus PT1 abundance plots, every sample was subsampled to the same number of TCRs (28,000). TCRs were defined as expanded if absent before sensitization and observed at least eight times at the 2-week time point. The public reads were run again by TCRdb, first through fastp at Q25 and then through MiXCR, and only productive beta chains were kept. CDR3 protein duplicates are merged, each entry listing the most common genes and DNA. These V and J calls rely on TCRdb rather than the paper's analysis. The sample data list tens of thousands of distinct CDR3 sequences, and about 10% of these were observed just once. The ten largest clones take up roughly 2.4% of the sample.

The CDR3, from cysteine to phenylalanine, totals 15 residues. Left in the record is the CDR3 DNA by itself, 45 bases read in frame from the first base. CDR1 is given as SQVTM and CDR2 as ANQGSEA, both from the germline V gene. From V the trimming removes 2 bases and from J it removes 1 base, while the gene matches leave 5 bases of the junction unaccounted for. The time point label corresponds to: patch test 1, 2 weeks after DPC sensitization. The treatment or condition label, as the study defines it: therapeutic diphenylcyclopropenone sensitization with weekly scalp DPC. At every patch-test visit, the blood draw took place before the patch test was put on. Patients were considered eligible if aged 18 to 70, diagnosed with alopecia and deemed suitable for DPC therapy, and patients were excluded if pregnant. Total RNA was extracted from unfractionated whole blood collected in Tempus Blood RNA tubes.

The clonotype comes from a middle-aged man with alopecia areata. Some clones in this sample may be carry-over from other donors' samples. Sequencing used whole blood, obtained in connection with sensitization to the hapten diphenylcyclopropenone (DPC). This receptor chain uses TRBV29-1 and TRBJ2-3; TRBD2 aligns with 8 central bases. The CDR3 loop reads CSVEWLAGRTDTQYF. DNA sequence: TGCAGCGTTGAATGGCTAGCGGGCCGCACAGATACGCAGTATTTT.